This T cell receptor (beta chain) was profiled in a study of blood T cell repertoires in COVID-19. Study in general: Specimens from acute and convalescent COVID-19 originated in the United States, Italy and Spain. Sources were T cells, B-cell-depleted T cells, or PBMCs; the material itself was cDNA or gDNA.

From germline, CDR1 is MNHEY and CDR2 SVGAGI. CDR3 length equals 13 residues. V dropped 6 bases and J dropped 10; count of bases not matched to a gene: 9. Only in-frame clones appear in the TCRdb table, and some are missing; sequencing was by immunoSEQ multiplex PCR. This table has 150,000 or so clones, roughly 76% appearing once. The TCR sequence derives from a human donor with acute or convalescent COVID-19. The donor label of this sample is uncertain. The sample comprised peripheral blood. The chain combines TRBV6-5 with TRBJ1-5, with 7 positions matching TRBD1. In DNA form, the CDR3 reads TGTGCCAGCAGCCCCGACAGGGACTCACCCCAGCATTTT. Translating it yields CASSPDRDSPQHF.